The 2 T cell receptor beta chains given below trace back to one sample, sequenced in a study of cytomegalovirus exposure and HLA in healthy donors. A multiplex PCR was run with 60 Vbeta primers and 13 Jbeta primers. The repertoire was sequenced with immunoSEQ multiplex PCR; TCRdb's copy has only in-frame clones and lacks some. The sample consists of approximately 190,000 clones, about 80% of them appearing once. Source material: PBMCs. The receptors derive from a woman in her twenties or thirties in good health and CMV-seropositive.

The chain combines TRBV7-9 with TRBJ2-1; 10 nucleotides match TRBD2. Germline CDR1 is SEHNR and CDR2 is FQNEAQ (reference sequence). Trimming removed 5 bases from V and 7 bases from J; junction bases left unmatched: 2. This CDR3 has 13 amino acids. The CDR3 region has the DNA TGTGCCAGCAGCCCACTAGCGGGAAATGAGCAGTTCTTC. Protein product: CASSPLAGNEQFF.

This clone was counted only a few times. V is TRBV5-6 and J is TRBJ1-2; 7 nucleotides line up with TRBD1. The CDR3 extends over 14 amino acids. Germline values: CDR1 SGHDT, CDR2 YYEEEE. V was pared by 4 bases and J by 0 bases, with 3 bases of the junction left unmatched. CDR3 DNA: TGTGCCAGCAGCCTAGGACAGGCTAACTATGGCTACACCTTC. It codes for CASSLGQANYGYTF.